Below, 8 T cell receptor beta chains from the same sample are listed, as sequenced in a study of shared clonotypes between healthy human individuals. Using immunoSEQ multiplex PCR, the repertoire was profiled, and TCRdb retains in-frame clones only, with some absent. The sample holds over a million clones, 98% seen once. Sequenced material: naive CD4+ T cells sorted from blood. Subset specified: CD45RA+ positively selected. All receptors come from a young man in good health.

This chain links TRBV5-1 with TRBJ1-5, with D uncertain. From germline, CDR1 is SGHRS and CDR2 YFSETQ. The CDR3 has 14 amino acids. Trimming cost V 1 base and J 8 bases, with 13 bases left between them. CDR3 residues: CASSLYSLEEPQHF. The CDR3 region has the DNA TGCGCCAGCAGCTTGTATAGCCTTGAGGAGCCCCAGCATTTT.

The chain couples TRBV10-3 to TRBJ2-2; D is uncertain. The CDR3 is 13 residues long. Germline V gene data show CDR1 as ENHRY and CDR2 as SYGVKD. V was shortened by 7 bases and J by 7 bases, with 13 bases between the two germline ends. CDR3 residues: CAIKIAGSGELFF. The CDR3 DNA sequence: TGTGCCATCAAGATCGCAGGTAGCGGGGAGCTGTTTTTT.

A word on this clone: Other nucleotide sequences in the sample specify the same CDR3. DNA for the CDR3: TGCGCCAGCAGCTTGCCCACAGGGAACACCGGGGAGCTGTTTTTT. It codes for CASSLPTGNTGELFF. V gene TRBV5-1 combines with J gene TRBJ2-2; TRBD1 might be the D (5 bases). CDR1 SGHRS and CDR2 YFSETQ come from the germline V gene. Trimming stripped 1 base from V and 1 base from J, with 8 bases between. The CDR3 consists of 15 residues.

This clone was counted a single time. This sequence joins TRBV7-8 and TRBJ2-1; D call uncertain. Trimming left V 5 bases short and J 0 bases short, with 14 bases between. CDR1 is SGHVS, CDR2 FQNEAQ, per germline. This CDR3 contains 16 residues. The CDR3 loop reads CASSPFSGSSYNEQFF. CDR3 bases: TGTGCCAGCAGCCCGTTTTCCGGTAGCTCCTACAATGAGCAGTTCTTC.

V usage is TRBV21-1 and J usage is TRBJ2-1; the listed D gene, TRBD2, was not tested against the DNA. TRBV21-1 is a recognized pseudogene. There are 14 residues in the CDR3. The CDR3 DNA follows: TGTGCCAGCAGGCCAGCGGGCTCCTACAATGAGCAGTTCTTC. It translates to CASRPAGSYNEQFF.

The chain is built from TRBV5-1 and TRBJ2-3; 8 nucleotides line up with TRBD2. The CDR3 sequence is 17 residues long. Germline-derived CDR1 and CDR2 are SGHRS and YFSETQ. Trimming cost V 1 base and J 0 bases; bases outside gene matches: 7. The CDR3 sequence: CASSLPGGAPSTDTQYF. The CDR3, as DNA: TGCGCCAGCAGCTTGCCCGGGGGGGCACCTAGCACAGATACGCAGTATTTT.

CDR3 region: CASSRDSATYEQYF. CDR3 coding DNA: TGTGCCAGCAGCCGGGACAGCGCGACCTACGAGCAGTACTTC. The chain links TRBV28 to TRBJ2-7; the match to TRBD1 covers 7 bases. Trimming removed 6 bases from V and 2 bases from J; junction bases left unmatched: 7. This CDR3 spans 14 amino acids. Germline CDR1 is MDHEN and CDR2 is SYDVKM. Using reference TRBV28 and TRBJ2-7 for the parts outside the CDR3, the full variable domain is DVKVTQSSRYLVKRTGEKVFLECVQDMDHENMFWYRQDPGLGLRLIYFSYDVKMKEKGDIPEGYSVSREKKERFSLILESASTNQTSMYLCASSRDSATYEQYFGPGTRLTVT.

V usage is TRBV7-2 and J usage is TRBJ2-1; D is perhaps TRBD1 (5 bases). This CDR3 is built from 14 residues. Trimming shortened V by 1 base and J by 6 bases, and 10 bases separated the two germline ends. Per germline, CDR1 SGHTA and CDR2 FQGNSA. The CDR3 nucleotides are TGTGCCAGCAGCTTAGTCAGGGAAACCAATGAGCAGTTCTTC. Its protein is CASSLVRETNEQFF. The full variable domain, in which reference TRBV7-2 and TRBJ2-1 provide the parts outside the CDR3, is GAGVSQSPSNKVTEKGKDVELRCDPISGHTALYWYRQSLGQGLEFLIYFQGNSAPDKSGLPSDRFSAERTGGSVSTLTIQRTQQEDSAVYLCASSLVRETNEQFFGPGTRLTVL.